Here is one TCR beta chain with its context. The trim removed 3 bases at V and 6 bases at J, leaving 5 bases unmatched. The CDR3 spans 14 residues. Germline CDR1 SGHKS, CDR2 YYEKEE (reference sequence). The data derive from a study of blood T cell repertoires in COVID-19. Study at large: Spain, Italy and the United States supplied samples that represented acute and convalescent COVID-19. PBMCs, B-cell-depleted T cells, or T cells were the source of the cDNA or gDNA that made up the material.

Repertoires were generated with immunoSEQ multiplex PCR, while TCRdb's copy carries only in-frame clones and drops some. The data contain about 100,000 clones, 89% of them singletons. The receptor comes from a man in his forties with active or convalescent COVID-19. The V call is TRBV5-5, the J call TRBJ2-1; 8 bases are a match to TRBD1. The sequencing sample was made of peripheral blood. This chain's CDR3 is CASSSDRVINEQFF. The CDR3 nucleotides read TGTGCCAGCAGCTCGGACAGGGTAATCAATGAGCAGTTCTTC. Full variable domain (missing parts from reference TRBV5-5 and TRBJ2-1): DAGVTQSPTHLIKTRGQQVTLRCSPISGHKSVSWYQQVLGQGPQFIFQYYEKEERGRGNFPDRFSARQFPNYSSELNVNALLLGDSALYLCASSSDRVINEQFFGPGTRLTVL.